The rows below give T cell receptor beta chains drawn from one sample of a study of blood T cell repertoires in COVID-19. Sequencing used immunoSEQ multiplex PCR; TCRdb keeps in-frame clones, though not all of them. Counted here are about 98,000 clones, 84% occurring once; the ten biggest clones make up about 10%. What was sequenced was peripheral blood. These receptors were taken from a middle-aged man with active or convalescent COVID-19. CDR3s include the opening cysteine and the closing phenylalanine or tryptophan. D genes are given only for firm matches. Only some rows state a clone size, as once, few, many or a class for expanded clones.

>NA|NA|TRBV2|TRBJ1-5
TGTGCCAGCAATTCAGGGCTTGCGAGCAATCAGCCCCAGCATTTT
CASNSGLASNQPQHF
>TRBD2|NA|TRBV7-9|TRBJ2-2
TGTGCCAGCACCCGTCTGAGCGGGGTAAACACCGGGGAGCTGTTTTTT
CASTRLSGVNTGELFF
>TRBD2|NA|TRBV10-3|TRBJ2-1
TGTGCCATCAGTGAGGGGAGGGAATTGTCGTACAATGAGCAGTTCTTC
CAISEGRELSYNEQFF
>NA|NA|TRBV4-2|TRBJ2-2
TGTGCCAGCAGCCAAGAGTCCCTTCGGTACACCGGGGAGCTGTTTTTT
CASSQESLRYTGELFF
>NA|NA|TRBV30|TRBJ1-4
TGTGCCTGGAGCGTCGGGGGGGCGCATGAAAAACTGTTTTTT
CAWSVGGAHEKLFF
>TRBD1|NA|TRBV3-1/TRBV3-2|TRBJ1-6
TGTGCCAGCAGCCAAGGCGCAGGGGGCATGTCACCCCTCCACTTT
CASSQGAGGMSPLHF
>TRBD1|once|TRBV15|TRBJ1-5
TGTGCCACCAGCAGAGGGACAGGGGGCATGAGCAATCAGCCCCAGCATTTT
CATSRGTGGMSNQPQHF
>NA|NA|TRBV6-6|TRBJ1-1
TGTGCCAGCAGTTATTCAGAGGGTAACACTGAAGCTTTCTTT
CASSYSEGNTEAFF
>NA|NA|TRBV5-1|TRBJ2-7
TGCGCCAGCAGCGAGGCCTCGCTACCCTACGAGCAGTACTTC
CASSEASLPYEQYF
>NA|NA|TRBV24-1|TRBJ2-3
TGTGCCACCAGTGCTAGGAACCCTCCGAATACGCAGTATTTT
CATSARNPPNTQYF
>TRBD1|NA|TRBV27|TRBJ1-4
TGTGCCAGCAGTCCGAGACAGGGCCTTTGGAAGGAAAAACTGTTTTTT
CASSPRQGLWKEKLFF
>NA|NA|TRBV5-6|TRBJ1-2
TGTGCCAGCAGCTGGGGGGGGAGCCCCTATGGCTACACCTTC
CASSWGGSPYGYTF
>NA|once|TRBV3-1/TRBV3-2|TRBJ1-1
TGTGCCAGCAGCCCCCTTTATGGAGGGAACACTGAAGCTTTCTTT
CASSPLYGGNTEAFF
>TRBD2|NA|TRBV6-5|TRBJ2-1
TGTGCCAGCAGTTACTCATCGGCGGGGGGGTTCAATGAGCAGTTCTTC
CASSYSSAGGFNEQFF
>NA|NA|TRBV4-3|TRBJ2-1
TGCGCCAGCAGCCAGGGTGGGGGGGCCCTGGATGAGCAGTTCTTC
CASSQGGGALDEQFF
>TRBD2|NA|TRBV10-3|TRBJ2-1
TGTGCCATCAGGGGGACTAGCGGGGGCGATGAGCAGTTCTTC
CAIRGTSGGDEQFF
>NA|NA|TRBV30|TRBJ1-4
TGTGCCTGGAGTCGCAGGGGAGCAACTAATGAAAAACTGTTTTTT
CAWSRRGATNEKLFF
>TRBD1|NA|TRBV9|TRBJ1-3
TGTGCCAGCGAAAAGGGACAGGGTGCGGACACCATATATTTT
CASEKGQGADTIYF
>TRBD1|NA|TRBV30|TRBJ1-1
TGTGCCTGGAGTCCACAGGGGACCTCTGAAGCTTTCTTT
CAWSPQGTSEAFF
>TRBD1|many|TRBV7-3|TRBJ2-5
TGTGCCAGCAGCTCCTCAGGGGGAATGGAGACCCAGTACTTC
CASSSSGGMETQYF
>TRBD1|NA|TRBV19|TRBJ1-2
TGTGCCAGTAGTCTCCGGACAGGGCCGTATGGCTACACCTTC
CASSLRTGPYGYTF
>TRBD2|NA|TRBV24-1|TRBJ2-2
TGTGCCACCAGTGACTCCTATGGACTAGCGGGGGGGACGAACACCGGGGAGCTGTTTTTT
CATSDSYGLAGGTNTGELFF
>NA|NA|TRBV5-6|TRBJ1-2
TGTGCCAGCAGCCCAGAAAGTGGCTACACCTTC
CASSPESGYTF
>TRBD2|NA|TRBV6-5|TRBJ2-3
TGTGCCAGCACACGGGGGGGCAGCACAGATACGCAGTATTTT
CASTRGGSTDTQYF
>TRBD1|NA|TRBV5-1|TRBJ2-7
TGCGCCAGCAGCTTTCAAGGGGGCCTCTACGAGCAGTACTTC
CASSFQGGLYEQYF
>NA|NA|TRBV6-5|TRBJ1-1
TGTGCCAGCAGTTCCCCCCCCGGGCAGGGGAACACTGAAGCTTTCTTT
CASSSPPGQGNTEAFF
>TRBD2|NA|TRBV4-3|TRBJ2-5
TGCGCCAGCAGCCACGCTAGCGGGGGGAGGGAGACCCAGTACTTC
CASSHASGGRETQYF
>TRBD1|few|TRBV30|TRBJ2-2
TGTGCCTGGAGTCGACAGGGGGGCGGGGAGCTGTTTTTT
CAWSRQGGGELFF
>NA|NA|TRBV3-1/TRBV3-2|TRBJ2-3
TGTGCCAGCAGCCAAGGTGAGGGGGACACCTCCACAGATACGCAGTATTTT
CASSQGEGDTSTDTQYF
>TRBD1|few|TRBV19|TRBJ1-5
TGTGCCAGTAGTACTACCGGGACAGGGTCCTTAAATCAGCCCCAGCATTTT
CASSTTGTGSLNQPQHF
>NA|few|TRBV28|TRBJ1-6
TGTGCCAGCAGTCTAATAATTCCAAATTCACCCCTCCACTTT
CASSLIIPNSPLHF
>TRBD1|NA|TRBV6-5|TRBJ2-7
TGTGCCAGCAGGCTCACAGGGGGCGGACGAAACGAGCAGTACTTC
CASRLTGGGRNEQYF
>NA|NA|TRBV19|TRBJ2-2
TGTGCCAGTAGTATTGGGGCGGGGAGTGGCGGGGAGCTGTTTTTT
CASSIGAGSGGELFF
>NA|NA|TRBV21-1|TRBJ1-6
TGTGCCAGCAGTCGTTTATGTGGGACAGGGCAATCACCCCTCCACTTT
CASSRLCGTGQSPLHF
>TRBD1|NA|TRBV11-2|TRBJ1-2
TGTGCCAGCAGCCCTCGGACAGGGAACCCCTATGGCTACACCTTC
CASSPRTGNPYGYTF
>TRBD2|NA|TRBV4-1|TRBJ2-3
TGCGCCAGCAGCCAAGGGGGGCTAGCGGGCCATAGGGGCACAGATACGCAGTATTTT
CASSQGGLAGHRGTDTQYF
>NA|NA|TRBV5-8|TRBJ2-7
TGTGCCAGCAGCAGGCCGGGAATTTTCTACGAGCAGTACTTC
CASSRPGIFYEQYF
>NA|NA|TRBV7-9|TRBJ1-1
TGTGCCAGCAGACTCACTGACACTGAAGCTTTCTTT
CASRLTDTEAFF
>TRBD1|NA|TRBV6-1|TRBJ1-5
TGTGCCAGCAGTGAAGATCCGGGACAGCGTCAGCCCCAGCATTTT
CASSEDPGQRQPQHF
>TRBD2|NA|TRBV4-1|TRBJ2-7
TGCGCCAGCAGCCAAGAGGGCAGCGGGGGGACCTACGAGCAGTACTTC
CASSQEGSGGTYEQYF
>NA|NA|TRBV5-1|TRBJ1-4
TGCGCCAGCAGCTCGACCCCGGGGGTATGGGGGTCAACTAATGAAAAACTGTTTTTT
CASSSTPGVWGSTNEKLFF
>TRBD1|NA|TRBV13|TRBJ2-7
TGTGCCAGCAGCTTAGTCAGGGGGCTTGACGAGCAGTACTTC
CASSLVRGLDEQYF
>NA|NA|TRBV18|TRBJ1-5
TGTGCCAGCTCTCCTTTTCAGGGGAATAGCAATCAGCCCCAGCATTTT
CASSPFQGNSNQPQHF
>NA|few|TRBV5-6|TRBJ1-5
TGTGCCAGCAGCCGTTGGGAGGTTGAGGGGTACCAGCCCCAGCATTTT
CASSRWEVEGYQPQHF